This paragraph covers one T cell receptor beta chain sequence. The sample comes from a study of T cell changes during pregnancy in multiple sclerosis. Only in-frame clones appear in the TCRdb table, and some are missing; sequencing was by immunoSEQ multiplex PCR. The sample yields 20,000 or so clones, roughly 88% seen once. The specimen comprised CD8+ T cells from peripheral blood mononuclear cells, sampled in the third trimester of pregnancy. This clonotype was sampled from a female donor in good health, enrolled as a control in a pregnancy study.

The CDR3 spells CASSPERYEQYF. The CDR3 nucleotides are TGTGCCAGCAGTCCAGAGCGATACGAGCAGTACTTC. The J gene is TRBJ2-7, the V gene TRBV5-5; D remains ambiguous. CDR3 length: 12 residues. V was pared by 5 bases and J by 4 bases, with 10 bases between. Per germline, CDR1 SGHKS and CDR2 YYEKEE (reference sequence).